Shown below are 27 T cell receptor beta chains from a single sample sequenced in a study of cytomegalovirus exposure and HLA in healthy donors. A multiplex PCR was run with 60 Vbeta primers and 13 Jbeta primers. Profiled with immunoSEQ multiplex PCR; TCRdb holds only in-frame clones, not every one. The sample totals about 110,000 clones. Sequenced: PBMCs. The receptors were gathered from a man in his forties in good health and CMV-seropositive.

The J gene is TRBJ2-5, the V gene TRBV7-3; 10 positions match TRBD1. The ends lost 4 bases at V and 5 bases at J; junction bases unmatched: 4. The CDR3 sequence is 14 residues long. CDR1 and CDR2 from the germline V gene are SGHTA and FQGTGA. The CDR3, as DNA: TGTGCCAGCAGCTATGGACAGGGGGGTGAGACCCAGTACTTC. Amino acid sequence: CASSYGQGGETQYF.

This chain connects TRBV27 to TRBJ2-4; D may be TRBD1 (6 bases). This CDR3 has 16 amino acids. Germline V gene data show CDR1 as MNHEY and CDR2 as SMNVEV (reference sequence). Trimming removed 0 bases at V and 5 bases at J, with 14 bases between. This chain's CDR3 is CASSLSRGRPENIQYF. As DNA, the CDR3 is TGTGCCAGCAGTTTATCGAGGGGGAGACCAGAAAACATTCAGTACTTC.

The chain recombines TRBV7-2 with TRBJ2-3, with no clear D. Germline loops: CDR1 SGHTA, CDR2 FQGNSA. The germline V and J ends were trimmed by 5 bases and 2 bases, with 8 bases remaining between them. The CDR3 consists of 13 residues. CDR3 DNA: TGTGCCAGCAGCCAACAGTACACAGATACGCAGTATTTT. This encodes CASSQQYTDTQYF.

The V gene is TRBV6-5, the J gene TRBJ2-1; perhaps TRBD2 as D (5 bases). The CDR3 sequence is 14 residues long. Trimming took 5 bases from V and 5 from J, leaving 13 bases between them. Germline CDR1 is MNHEY and CDR2 is SVGAGI. In DNA, the CDR3 is TGTGCCAGCAGTCCGGGATCGATAAACAATGAGCAGTTCTTC. It encodes CASSPGSINNEQFF.

This sequence joins TRBV7-9 and TRBJ1-1, with a tentative D call TRBD1 (6 bases). This CDR3 comprises 15 residues. Trimming pared 3 bases from V and 1 base from J, leaving 12 bases between. The germline V gene encodes CDR1 SEHNR and CDR2 FQNEAQ (reference sequence). The CDR3: CASSLPGHKNTEAFF. DNA of the CDR3: TGTGCCAGCAGCTTGCCGGGACATAAGAACACTGAAGCTTTCTTT. Supplemented by reference TRBV7-9 and TRBJ1-1, the full variable domain reads DTGVSQNPRHKITKRGQNVTFRCDPISEHNRLYWYRQTLGQGPEFLTYFQNEAQLEKSRLLSDRFSAERPKGSFSTLEIQRTEQGDSAMYLCASSLPGHKNTEAFFGQGTRLTVV.

The gene calls are TRBV7-6 and TRBJ2-1; 7 bases are shared with TRBD2. V lost 7 bases and J lost 4; bases outside the gene matches: 16. CDR3 length equals 17 residues. Per germline, CDR1 SGHVS and CDR2 FNYEAQ. CDR3 DNA sequence: TGTGCCAGCACCGTAAACCCCCGGGAGGATTTATACAATGAGCAGTTCTTC. This encodes CASTVNPREDLYNEQFF.

V usage is TRBV9 and J usage is TRBJ2-1, with D perhaps TRBD2 (6 bases). Trimming removed 7 bases at V and 4 bases at J, with 6 bases between. The length of the CDR3 is 11 residues. Germline-derived CDR1 and CDR2 are SGDLS and YYNGEE. As DNA, the CDR3 is TGTGCCAGCGGGACTTACAATGAGCAGTTCTTC. Protein: CASGTYNEQFF.

The chain carries TRBV6-1 and TRBJ1-1, with 7 nucleotides matching TRBD1. The CDR3 spans 14 residues. The trim removed 6 bases at V and 0 bases at J, leaving 4 bases unmatched. The germline V gene encodes CDR1 MNHNS and CDR2 SASEGT. CDR3 residues: CASSKTGMNTEAFF. The DNA for the CDR3 is TGTGCCAGCAGCAAGACAGGGATGAACACTGAAGCTTTCTTT.

The genes are TRBV7-2 and TRBJ2-5, with 7 bases that match TRBD1. The CDR3 is made up of 18 amino acids. The V segment lost 5 bases and the J segment 4 bases; nucleotides outside the gene matches: 19. Germline lookup yields CDR1 SGHTA and CDR2 FQGNSA. CDR3 amino acids: CASSRTRNDRVVRETQYF. In nucleotides, the CDR3 is TGTGCCAGCAGCCGAACGAGGAACGACAGGGTAGTTAGAGAGACCCAGTACTTC.

The J gene is TRBJ2-1, the V gene TRBV19, with 13 bases identical to TRBD2. The CDR3 length is 15 residues. Germline V gives CDR1 LNHDA, CDR2 SQIVND (reference sequence). The J segment lost 5 bases and the V segment lost 8 bases, leaving 6 bases of the junction unmatched. The CDR3 sequence is CASDETSGRHNEQFF. CDR3 nucleotide sequence: TGTGCCAGTGACGAGACTAGCGGGAGGCACAATGAGCAGTTCTTC.

CDR3 sequence reads: CSVQRGRDEKLFF. The CDR3 DNA follows: TGCAGCGTTCAAAGAGGGCGAGATGAAAAACTGTTTTTT. The chain recombines TRBV29-1 with TRBJ1-4; no clear D gene. The CDR3 sequence is 13 residues long. Germline CDR1 is SQVTM and CDR2 is ANQGSEA. Trimming removed 5 bases at V and 6 bases at J, with 13 bases between.

The gene calls are TRBV28 and TRBJ2-7, with 8 bases that match TRBD2. The ends lost 4 bases at V and 2 bases at J; junction bases unmatched: 4. The CDR3 has 14 residues. Germline values: CDR1 MDHEN, CDR2 SYDVKM. The CDR3 region is CASSSFSGAYEQYF. The CDR3 coding sequence is TGTGCCAGCAGTTCCTTTAGCGGGGCCTACGAGCAGTACTTC. Together with reference TRBV28 and TRBJ2-7, the CDR3 gives the full variable domain: DVKVTQSSRYLVKRTGEKVFLECVQDMDHENMFWYRQDPGLGLRLIYFSYDVKMKEKGDIPEGYSVSREKKERFSLILESASTNQTSMYLCASSSFSGAYEQYFGPGTRLTVT.

In nucleotides, the CDR3 is TGTGCCAGCAGCTTTTGGACAGGGGGGGACACCGGGGAGCTGTTTTTT. Its translation is CASSFWTGGDTGELFF. The V call is TRBV7-9, the J call TRBJ2-2; TRBD1 matches 10 bases. The CDR3 sequence is 16 residues long. The germline V gene has CDR1 SEHNR and CDR2 FQNEAQ (reference sequence). The V segment lost 3 bases and the J segment 3 bases; nucleotides outside the gene matches: 4.

The V and J genes are TRBV30 and TRBJ1-1; a weak D match, TRBD1 (5 bases). The CDR3 extends over 15 amino acids. Trimming pared 0 bases from V and 7 bases from J, leaving 18 bases between. The germline V gene has CDR1 GTSNPN and CDR2 SVGIG (reference sequence). The CDR3 DNA is TGTGCCTGGAGTGTCCGGGACCGGGGGGGGTTTGAAGCTTTCTTT. Translated, it gives CAWSVRDRGGFEAFF. The full variable domain, completed using reference TRBV30 and TRBJ1-1, is SQTIHQWPATLVQPVGSPLSLECTVEGTSNPNLYWYRQAAGRGLQLLFYSVGIGQISSEVPQNLSASRPQDRQFILSSKKLLLSDSGFYLCAWSVRDRGGFEAFFGQGTRLTVV.

The rearrangement uses TRBV5-4 and TRBJ2-1, with a weak D call TRBD1 (5 bases). Trimming removed 4 bases from V and 7 bases from J, with 12 bases in between. Germline V gives CDR1 SGHNT, CDR2 YYREEE (reference sequence). The CDR3 sequence is 13 residues long. The CDR3 is CASSTQGGNEQFF. The CDR3 coding sequence is TGTGCCAGCAGCACGCAGGGTGGGAATGAGCAGTTCTTC.

This chain joins TRBV14 and TRBJ2-2; D remains unclear. This CDR3 spans 13 amino acids. CDR1 SGHDN and CDR2 FVKESK come from the germline V gene. Trimming removed 4 bases from V and 7 bases from J, with 10 bases in between. The CDR3 nucleotides are TGTGCCAGCAGCCCATCGACACGCGGGGAGCTGTTTTTT. Translated: CASSPSTRGELFF.

The J gene is TRBJ1-3, the V gene TRBV6-1; 9 positions match TRBD1. The CDR3 has 18 amino acids. The V gene end was trimmed by 4 bases and the J gene end by 3 bases; junction bases not matched to a gene: 13. The germline V gene has CDR1 MNHNS and CDR2 SASEGT. CDR3 nucleotide sequence: TGTGCCAGCAGTGTAATCGGACAGGGGCCGTCTGATGGAAACACCATATATTTT. The encoded protein is CASSVIGQGPSDGNTIYF.

CDR3 sequence reads: CASSLFVGAGAGEQYF. In nucleotides, the CDR3 is TGTGCCAGCAGCTTATTTGTGGGAGCGGGGGCCGGCGAGCAGTACTTC. V gene TRBV7-2 combines with J gene TRBJ2-7; 8 nucleotides align to TRBD2. Losses at the gene ends were 2 bases for V and 6 bases for J; bases not matched to a gene: 12. The CDR3 covers 16 residues. Germline CDR1 is SGHTA and CDR2 is FQGNSA.

The chain is built from TRBV7-3 and TRBJ2-3; perhaps TRBD1 as D (5 bases). CDR1 and CDR2 (germline): SGHTA, FQGTGA. The CDR3 has 13 residues. V lost 2 bases and J 4 bases, leaving 7 bases between the germline ends. The CDR3 sequence: CASSLVGPDTQYF. CDR3 coding DNA: TGTGCCAGCAGCTTAGTGGGGCCAGATACGCAGTATTTT. Drawing the rest from reference TRBV7-3 and TRBJ2-3, the complete variable domain is GAGVSQTPSNKVTEKGKYVELRCDPISGHTALYWYRQSLGQGPEFLIYFQGTGAADDSGLPNDRFFAVRPEGSVSTLKIQRTERGDSAVYLCASSLVGPDTQYFGPGTRLTVL.

V gene TRBV7-9 combines with J gene TRBJ2-7, with TRBD1 matching 7 bases. Germline V CDR1 and CDR2: SEHNR, FQNEAQ (reference sequence). This CDR3 has 13 amino acids. With V trimmed by 8 bases and J by 2 bases, 6 bases remained unmatched. The CDR3 here is CASGRDSPYEQYF. The CDR3, as DNA: TGTGCCAGCGGAAGGGACAGCCCCTACGAGCAGTACTTC. The full variable domain, in which reference TRBV7-9 and TRBJ2-7 provide the parts outside the CDR3, is DTGVSQNPRHKITKRGQNVTFRCDPISEHNRLYWYRQTLGQGPEFLTYFQNEAQLEKSRLLSDRFSAERPKGSFSTLEIQRTEQGDSAMYLCASGRDSPYEQYFGPGTRLTVT.

The J gene is TRBJ1-1, the V gene TRBV21-1; the table assigns TRBD1, which was not confirmed against the DNA. TRBV21-1 is a listed pseudogene. This CDR3 comprises 16 residues. CDR3 amino acids: CASSKAPPGANTEAFF. In DNA form, the CDR3 reads TGTGCCAGCAGCAAAGCACCGCCAGGGGCGAACACTGAAGCTTTCTTT.

This chain uses TRBV12-5 with TRBJ2-7, with no clear D. Germline assignment: CDR1 LGHNT and CDR2 FRNRAP. This CDR3 has 12 residues. V was pared by 1 base and J by 3 bases, with 4 bases between. CDR3 protein: CASGLDGYEQYF. The CDR3 nucleotides are TGTGCTAGTGGTTTGGACGGCTACGAGCAGTACTTC.

The chain combines TRBV5-1 with TRBJ2-7; D remains ambiguous. This CDR3 comprises 12 residues. CDR1 is SGHRS, CDR2 YFSETQ, per germline. Trimming left V 4 bases short and J 6 bases short, with 11 bases between. CDR3 DNA: TGCGCCAGCAGCGTGCAATACGGCGAGCAGTACTTC. The encoded protein is CASSVQYGEQYF. Based on the CDR3 plus reference TRBV5-1 and TRBJ2-7, the full variable domain is KAGVTQTPRYLIKTRGQQVTLSCSPISGHRSVSWYQQTPGQGLQFLFEYFSETQRNKGNFPGRFSGRQFSNSRSEMNVSTLELGDSALYLCASSVQYGEQYFGPGTRLTVT.

The chain links TRBV30 to TRBJ2-7, with 10 bases identical to TRBD1. CDR1 is GTSNPN, CDR2 SVGIG, per germline (reference sequence). V was pared by 3 bases and J by 3 bases, with 14 bases of the junction left unmatched. The CDR3 is 17 residues long. CDR3 sequence reads: CAWSPRSTGGFLYEQYF. The CDR3 bases are TGTGCCTGGAGCCCCAGATCGACAGGGGGCTTTCTCTACGAGCAGTACTTC. Based on the CDR3 plus reference TRBV30 and TRBJ2-7, the full variable domain is SQTIHQWPATLVQPVGSPLSLECTVEGTSNPNLYWYRQAAGRGLQLLFYSVGIGQISSEVPQNLSASRPQDRQFILSSKKLLLSDSGFYLCAWSPRSTGGFLYEQYFGPGTRLTVT.

The rearrangement uses TRBV10-3 and TRBJ2-3; 7 bases line up with TRBD1. Germline V gene sequence: CDR1 ENHRY, CDR2 SYGVKD. V lost 5 bases to trimming and J lost 3 bases; unmatched junction nucleotides: 8. The CDR3 loop spans 15 amino acids. The CDR3 region has the DNA TGTGCCATCAGTAGGGACAGCCAATCTACAGATACGCAGTATTTT. It specifies CAISRDSQSTDTQYF.

This chain connects TRBV30 to TRBJ1-1; D is undetermined. The CDR3 runs to 12 residues. Per the germline V gene, CDR1 is GTSNPN and CDR2 is SVGIG (reference sequence). The ends were cut back, 4 bases at V and 2 bases at J, with 8 bases in the middle. The CDR3 nucleotides read TGTGCCTGGAATGCACAAAACACTGAAGCTTTCTTT. Amino acid sequence: CAWNAQNTEAFF.

This chain uses TRBV5-1 with TRBJ2-7; the match to TRBD1 covers 9 bases. Trimming at V came to 2 bases and at J to 3 bases, leaving 6 bases not matched to a gene. CDR3 length: 15 residues. The germline V gene has CDR1 SGHRS and CDR2 YFSETQ. For the CDR3, the DNA is TGCGCCAGCAGCTTAGCGGGACAGGGTTTCTACGAGCAGTACTTC. Encoded protein: CASSLAGQGFYEQYF.